The subject of this entry is one TCR beta chain. The CDR3 is 14 residues long. Germline values: CDR1 MGHRA, CDR2 YSYEKL. The V and J ends lost 3 bases and 9 bases respectively, with 15 bases between them. The data were obtained in a study of cytomegalovirus exposure and HLA in healthy donors. The PCR used 60 Vbeta and 13 Jbeta primers. Sequencing used immunoSEQ multiplex PCR; TCRdb keeps in-frame clones, though not all of them. The sample lists 150,000 to 200,000 clones; roughly four fifths were seen once. The sample was PBMCs. The TCR sequence derives from a boy between 2 and 10 years old in good health and CMV-seronegative. This chain joins TRBV4-1 and TRBJ2-1; D is ambiguous. The CDR3, as DNA: TGCGCCAGCAGCCACCTCTCCCGGTCAGGTGAGCAGTTCTTC. Translating it yields CASSHLSRSGEQFF.